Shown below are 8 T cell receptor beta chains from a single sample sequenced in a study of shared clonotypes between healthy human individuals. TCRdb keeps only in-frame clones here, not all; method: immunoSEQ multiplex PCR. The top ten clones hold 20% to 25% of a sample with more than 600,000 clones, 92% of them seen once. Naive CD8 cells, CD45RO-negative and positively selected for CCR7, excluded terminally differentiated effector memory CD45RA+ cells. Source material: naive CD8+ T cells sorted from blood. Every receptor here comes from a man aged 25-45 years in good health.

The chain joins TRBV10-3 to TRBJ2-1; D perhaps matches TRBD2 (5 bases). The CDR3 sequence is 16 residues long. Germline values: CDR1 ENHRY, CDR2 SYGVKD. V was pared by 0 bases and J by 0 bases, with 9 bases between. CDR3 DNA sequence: TGTGCCATCAGTGAGTCGCCGGGAAGCTCCTACAATGAGCAGTTCTTC. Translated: CAISESPGSSYNEQFF.

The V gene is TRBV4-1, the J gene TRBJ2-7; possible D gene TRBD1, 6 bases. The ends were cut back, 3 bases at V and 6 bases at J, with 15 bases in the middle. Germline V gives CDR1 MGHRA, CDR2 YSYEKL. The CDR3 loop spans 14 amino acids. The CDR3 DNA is TGCGCCAGCAGCCACTGGACAGAGGTGCCCGAGCAGTACTTC. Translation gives CASSHWTEVPEQYF.

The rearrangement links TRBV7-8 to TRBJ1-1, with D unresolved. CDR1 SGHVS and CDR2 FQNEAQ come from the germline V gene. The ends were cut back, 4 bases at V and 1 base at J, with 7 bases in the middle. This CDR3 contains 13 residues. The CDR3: CASSYRWNTEAFF. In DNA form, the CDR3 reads TGTGCCAGCAGCTACCGATGGAACACTGAAGCTTTCTTT.

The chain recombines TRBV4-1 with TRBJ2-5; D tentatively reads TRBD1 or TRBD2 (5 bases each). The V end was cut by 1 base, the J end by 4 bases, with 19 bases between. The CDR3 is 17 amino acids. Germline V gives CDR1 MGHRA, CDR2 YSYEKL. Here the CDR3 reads CASSQGITRGSGETQYF. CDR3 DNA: TGCGCCAGCAGCCAAGGGATCACCCGGGGCAGCGGAGAGACCCAGTACTTC.

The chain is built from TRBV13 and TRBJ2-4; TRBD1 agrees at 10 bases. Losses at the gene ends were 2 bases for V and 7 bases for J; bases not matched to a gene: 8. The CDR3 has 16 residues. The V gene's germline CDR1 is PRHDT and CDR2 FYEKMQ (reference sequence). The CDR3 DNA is TGTGCCAGCAGCTTACCGGGACAGGGGAGCGGGAACATTCAGTACTTC. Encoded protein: CASSLPGQGSGNIQYF.

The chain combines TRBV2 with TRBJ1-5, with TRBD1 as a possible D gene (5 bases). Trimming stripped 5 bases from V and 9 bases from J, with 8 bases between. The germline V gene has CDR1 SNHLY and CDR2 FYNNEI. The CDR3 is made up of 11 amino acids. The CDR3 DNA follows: TGTGCCAGCAGTTTTCAGGGGCCCCAGCATTTT. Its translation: CASSFQGPQHF. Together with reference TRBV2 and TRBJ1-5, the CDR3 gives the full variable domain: EPEVTQTPSHQVTQMGQEVILRCVPISNHLYFYWYRQILGQKVEFLVSFYNNEISEKSEIFDDQFSVERPDGSNFTLKIRSTKLEDSAMYFCASSFQGPQHFGDGTRLSIL.

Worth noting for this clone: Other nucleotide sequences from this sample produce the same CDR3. CDR3 amino acids: CASSLLGDTQYF. The DNA of the CDR3 is TGTGCCAGCAGTTTATTAGGAGATACGCAGTATTTT. The chain is built from TRBV27 and TRBJ2-3; D ambiguous. The CDR3 consists of 12 residues. Looked up from germline, CDR1 is MNHEY and CDR2 is SMNVEV (reference sequence). With 1 base removed from V and 5 bases from J, the gap between germline ends came to 4 bases.

The CDR3 reads CASSLVAGAVSSREQYF. The CDR3 region has the DNA TGTGCCAGCAGCTTAGTAGCGGGAGCAGTCAGTTCGCGTGAGCAGTACTTC. V gene TRBV7-8 combines with J gene TRBJ2-7; 9 positions match TRBD2. The germline V gene has CDR1 SGHVS and CDR2 FQNEAQ. Trimming took 1 base from V and 7 from J; bases not matched to a gene: 14. CDR3 size: 17 residues.